What follows is one T cell receptor beta chain and its context. This clone has a single count. The antigen this receptor binds is unknown. No base quality information exists; no much larger clone differs at one position. The data belong to a study of T cell responses to AZD1222 COVID-19 vaccine (dated by TCRdb to the early 2020s). About the study as a whole: A total of 233 trial participants underwent TCR sequencing, of whom 200 to 220 had received two doses of AZD1222 and about 25 had received two doses of the MenACWY control vaccine. Trial participants were enrolled into age subgroups of 18-55, 56-69 and 70-plus years, which contained about 150, 28 and 57 TCR-sequenced participants, respectively. General study outcomes and caveats: The whole spike protein was spanned by vaccine-associated CD4 TCRs, and dominant responses were seen in regions 160-218 and 743-854. A significant rise in spike-specific TCR breadth and depth was observed after two AZD1222 doses relative to day 0 and relative to MenACWY recipients. Participants were mostly white British and included more females than males, and it was suggested by the authors that clonal diversity may have been underestimated. Reportedly, almost half of the unique spike-specific TCRs recognized epitopes lying outside the regions that are mutated in the B.1.351 and B.1.1.7 variants. Conclusions about previously exposed vaccinees are limited because only six or seven AZD1222 recipients were SARS-CoV-2 seropositive at baseline. In the small 56-69-year group, the increase in depth fell short of significance, most likely because of low power. Because no samples from the day 14 peak response were available, repertoires could be characterized only after the peak T cell response.

V and J lose 3 bases and 7 bases, and a span of 13 bases separates them. From the cysteine up to the phenylalanine, the CDR3 has a length of 14 residues. Of the read, only the CDR3 DNA is kept; its 42 bases are in frame from base 1. For CDR1 and CDR2, the germline V gene (reference sequence) lists SGHKS and YYEKEE. The CDR3 regions of human TCRbeta chains were subjected to immunosequencing. On the study's bioinformatics: TCRs in the repertoires were matched against a reference library of SARS-CoV-2-specific TCRs that had been generated with the MIRA antigen-specificity platform. Breadth was defined as the fraction of unique TCRs that were SARS-CoV-2-associated, and depth was defined as the fraction of total T cells that were SARS-CoV-2-associated. Using the MIRA data, each spike-specific TCR was mapped to the spike region that the TCR reacts to and placed in a CD4 or CD8 class. Log10-transformed breadth and depth values were compared by one-way ANOVA with Sidak's multiple comparisons tests. TCRdb's version of the immuneACCESS table is confined to in-frame rearrangements and falls short of the full clone set. An unresolved V gene accounts for under half of the shortfall where checked; the remainder is of unknown origin. V and J calls and clone size are those listed in that table; D and trimming were worked out from the DNA. Within this sample are tens of thousands of clones, with around nine tenths of them counted one time only. The ten largest clonotypes hold less than 5.5% of the sample.

The time point label here, explained by the study, means: baseline before first vaccination. Read against the paper, the sample's treatment or condition label means: meningococcal conjugate vaccine given as trial control. Vaccinee samples were obtained from the UK trials COV001 and COV002, which included a single-blind randomized controlled phase 2/3 trial of AZD1222 (ChAdOx1 nCoV-19) in healthy adults. For TCRbeta chain sequencing, PBMC samples from trial participants were taken at day 0 and at day 28 after the second dose. This specimen was peripheral blood, taken on day 0 of MenACWY control vaccination. The chain couples TRBV5-5 to TRBJ1-4; TRBD1 is perhaps the D gene, given 6 matching bases. This TCR was sampled from an adult in good health. In nucleotide form, the sequence is TGTGCCAGCAGCTCAAGAGGGGGGTCTGAAAAACTGTTTTTT. This is translated as CASSSRGGSEKLFF.